Following are 8 T cell receptor beta chains from one sample sequenced in a study of T cells in narcolepsy. Repertoires were generated with immunoSEQ multiplex PCR, while TCRdb's copy carries only in-frame clones and drops some. The sample carries 30,000 to 35,000 clones, about four fifths recorded once. The source material was CD45RA- memory CD4+ T cells from PBMCs. The receptors here all came from a human donor with narcolepsy.

This clone was counted a few times. The chain couples TRBV25-1 to TRBJ2-5; D tentatively fits TRBD1 or TRBD2 (7 bases each). The V end was cut by 3 bases, the J end by 0 bases, with 11 bases between. The CDR3 consists of 15 residues. The germline V gene encodes CDR1 MGHDK and CDR2 SYGVNS. CDR3 residues: CASSDAGGDQETQYF. In DNA form, the CDR3 reads TGTGCCAGCAGTGATGCAGGGGGGGACCAAGAGACCCAGTACTTC.

This clone was observed a few times. The rearrangement joins TRBV6-1 to TRBJ2-7; D unresolved. The germline V and J ends were trimmed by 2 bases and 3 bases, with 5 bases remaining between them. The CDR3 sequence is 12 residues long. The V gene's germline CDR1 is MNHNS and CDR2 SASEGT. CDR3: CASSENNYEQYF. The CDR3 bases are TGTGCCAGCAGTGAAAATAACTACGAGCAGTACTTC.

This rearrangement joins TRBV29-1 to TRBJ2-4; 8 positions match TRBD1. There are 15 residues in the CDR3. V was clipped by 0 bases and J by 2 bases; unmatched bases: 3. Germline assignment: CDR1 SQVTM and CDR2 ANQGSEA. Written as DNA, the CDR3 is TGCAGCGTTGAAGACACAGGGGGGTCCAAAAACATTCAGTACTTC. Amino acids: CSVEDTGGSKNIQYF.

The rearrangement links TRBV5-4 to TRBJ1-4, with no clear D. Germline CDR1 is SGHNT and CDR2 is YYREEE (reference sequence). Trimming cost V 4 bases and J 6 bases, with 13 bases left between them. The CDR3 runs 14 residues. The CDR3, as DNA: TGTGCCAGCAGCCCACAAGGGAACGATGAAAAACTGTTTTTT. Residues: CASSPQGNDEKLFF.

V gene TRBV5-1 combines with J gene TRBJ2-5, with D unclear. Germline CDR1 and CDR2: SGHRS and YFSETQ. Trimming pared 0 bases from V and 7 bases from J, leaving 13 bases between. CDR3 length: 14 amino acids. The CDR3 loop reads CASSLDGSSRTQYF. The CDR3 DNA follows: TGCGCCAGCAGCTTGGATGGTTCGAGTCGGACCCAGTACTTC.

This clone was counted a single time. The genes are TRBV4-2 and TRBJ1-5, with D possibly matching TRBD1 (5 bases). The V end lost 0 bases, the J end lost 4 bases, and 19 bases lay between the germline ends. The CDR3 spans 18 residues. Germline V gives CDR1 LGHNA, CDR2 YNFKEQ. The CDR3 is CASSQDSGRAVENQPQHF. Here the CDR3 DNA reads TGTGCCAGCAGCCAAGATTCGGGCAGGGCGGTAGAAAATCAGCCCCAGCATTTT.

V and J are TRBV29-1 and TRBJ2-7, with 7 bases lining up with TRBD2. The CDR3 contains 13 residues. J gave up 4 bases and V 1 base, and 4 bases lay outside the gene matches. Germline assignment: CDR1 SQVTM and CDR2 ANQGSEA. The CDR3 reads CSVEGGGEYEQYF. Written as DNA, the CDR3 is TGCAGCGTTGAAGGGGGGGGAGAGTACGAGCAGTACTTC.

The V call is TRBV9, the J call TRBJ1-5, with D perhaps matching TRBD1 (5 bases). Germline V lookup: CDR1 SGDLS, CDR2 YYNGEE. The CDR3 totals 16 residues. Deletions cut 0 bases from V and 3 bases from J, with 13 bases between. This chain's CDR3 is CASSVAAGRINQPQHF. In DNA form, the CDR3 reads TGTGCCAGCAGCGTAGCTGCAGGGAGGATCAATCAGCCCCAGCATTTT.